The 14 T cell receptor beta chains in this list originate from one sample, sequenced in a study of blood T cell repertoires in COVID-19 (dated by TCRdb to 2020 to 2021). Library preparation used the immunoSEQ multiplex PCR assay. TCRdb holds this immuneACCESS table with in-frame rearrangements only. Some clones are missing; in checked studies, unresolved V genes explain under half, and the rest has no known cause. The sample table holds roughly 200,000 clones, of which around 76% were seen once. The top ten constitute 7.8% of the sample. Sequencing was done on a sample of peripheral blood. Every receptor here comes from a woman in her fifties or sixties with COVID-19, enrolled during active disease.

CDR3 loop: CASSIESNGYTF. In DNA, the CDR3 is TGTGCCAGTAGTATAGAGAGTAATGGCTACACCTTC. The chain combines TRBV19 with TRBJ1-2; D is unresolved. This CDR3 contains 12 residues. Germline loops: CDR1 LNHDA, CDR2 SQIVND (reference sequence). The V end was cut by 0 bases, the J end by 6 bases, with 5 bases between.

The rearrangement uses TRBV5-4 and TRBJ1-2; 12 bases agree with TRBD1. This CDR3 comprises 16 residues. V shed 4 bases, J shed 6 bases, and the junction held 10 bases outside the gene matches. Germline assignment: CDR1 SGHNT and CDR2 YYREEE (reference sequence). The DNA of the CDR3 is TGTGCCAGCAGCGCGGACGGGACAGGGGGCCGCGATGGCTACACCTTC. Protein sequence: CASSADGTGGRDGYTF.

V and J are TRBV2 and TRBJ2-7, with TRBD2 matching 8 bases. This CDR3 comprises 15 residues. Germline V lookup: CDR1 SNHLY, CDR2 FYNNEI. V shed 2 bases and J 4 bases; nucleotides not matched to a gene: 7. In nucleotides, the CDR3 is TGTGCCAGCAGTGAATGGGCGGGGGGACCTTACGAGCAGTACGTC. Encoded protein: CASSEWAGGPYEQYV.

V is TRBV11-2 and J is TRBJ2-7, with D possibly matching TRBD1 (6 bases). This CDR3 is 16 amino acids long. V was pared by 4 bases and J by 1 base, with 17 bases between. CDR1 and CDR2 (germline): SGHAT, FQNNGV. The CDR3 sequence: CASSSGQNLFSYEQYF. The CDR3 nucleotides read TGTGCCAGCAGCTCCGGACAGAACCTATTTTCCTACGAGCAGTACTTC. The entire variable domain, with the rest obtained from reference TRBV11-2 and TRBJ2-7, is as follows: EAGVAQSPRYKIIEKRQSVAFWCNPISGHATLYWYQQILGQGPKLLIQFQNNGVVDDSQLPKDRFSAERLKGVDSTLKIQPAKLEDSAVYLCASSSGQNLFSYEQYFGPGTRLTVT.

V gene TRBV2 combines with J gene TRBJ1-6; 8 bases match TRBD1. J was trimmed by 2 bases and V by 8 bases; bases with no gene match: 8. The CDR3 is 16 amino acids. Germline assignment: CDR1 SNHLY and CDR2 FYNNEI. Here the CDR3 DNA reads TGTGCCAGCGGACCGCCGGACAGGGCCTATAATTCACCCCTCCACTTT. It is translated as CASGPPDRAYNSPLHF.

The chain combines TRBV19 with TRBJ2-3; 11 bases align to TRBD2. The germline V gene has CDR1 LNHDA and CDR2 SQIVND (reference sequence). Germline trimming cut 5 bases from V and 3 bases from J; bases unmatched to any gene: 4. The CDR3 is 15 amino acids. The CDR3: CASSVTSGSTDTQYF. DNA of the CDR3: TGTGCCAGTAGTGTTACTAGCGGGAGTACAGATACGCAGTATTTT.

The V gene is TRBV14, the J gene TRBJ2-2; D is ambiguous. Germline V gives CDR1 SGHDN, CDR2 FVKESK. Trimming cost V 4 bases and J 5 bases, with 8 bases left between them. The CDR3 has 13 amino acids. In DNA form, the CDR3 reads TGTGCCAGCAGCCCAAGACTTACCGGGGAGCTGTTTTTT. Translating it yields CASSPRLTGELFF.

V and J are TRBV7-9 and TRBJ1-3; TRBD1 aligns across 7 bases. Trimming cost V 6 bases and J 1 base; bases outside gene matches: 9. Germline V CDR1 and CDR2: SEHNR, FQNEAQ (reference sequence). This CDR3 spans 16 amino acids. The chain's CDR3 is CASRSTQGTSGNTIYF. The DNA of the CDR3 is TGTGCCAGCAGATCCACACAGGGGACTTCTGGAAACACCATATATTTT. Combining the CDR3 with reference TRBV7-9 and TRBJ1-3 gives the whole variable domain DTGVSQNPRHKITKRGQNVTFRCDPISEHNRLYWYRQTLGQGPEFLTYFQNEAQLEKSRLLSDRFSAERPKGSFSTLEIQRTEQGDSAMYLCASRSTQGTSGNTIYFGEGSWLTVV.

The chain uses TRBV3-1 (or the pseudogene TRBV3-2) and TRBJ2-1, with 11 bases fitting TRBD2. The CDR3 totals 15 residues. Germline assignment: CDR1 LGHDT and CDR2 YNNKEL (reference sequence). With V trimmed by 4 bases and J by 4 bases, 3 bases remained unmatched. The CDR3 DNA is TGTGCCAGCAGCCGTAGCGGGAGGGGGTACAATGAGCAGTTCTTC. Translating gives CASSRSGRGYNEQFF.

The chain links TRBV2 to TRBJ1-1; tentative D call: TRBD1 (6 bases). The CDR3 runs 13 residues. V lost 5 bases and J lost 4, with 11 bases in between. Germline-derived CDR1 and CDR2 are SNHLY and FYNNEI. CDR3 sequence reads: CASSTQGPTEAFF. For the CDR3, the DNA is TGTGCCAGCAGTACCCAGGGGCCCACTGAAGCTTTCTTT. Looking up the rest from reference TRBV2 and TRBJ1-1 gives the full variable domain: EPEVTQTPSHQVTQMGQEVILRCVPISNHLYFYWYRQILGQKVEFLVSFYNNEISEKSEIFDDQFSVERPDGSNFTLKIRSTKLEDSAMYFCASSTQGPTEAFFGQGTRLTVV.

V usage is TRBV28 and J usage is TRBJ2-3; the D is unclear. CDR1 and CDR2 (germline): MDHEN, SYDVKM. V was trimmed by 9 bases and J by 0 bases, leaving 10 bases between them. This CDR3 comprises 13 residues. The CDR3 nucleotides are TGTGCCAGTCAGGTTTCTAGCACAGATACGCAGTATTTT. It translates to CASQVSSTDTQYF.

The sample holds one count of this clone. This chain connects TRBV5-4 to TRBJ2-1; 8 bases align to TRBD1. Losses at the gene ends were 4 bases for V and 6 bases for J; bases not matched to a gene: 6. This CDR3 contains 14 residues. Germline-derived CDR1 and CDR2 are SGHNT and YYREEE (reference sequence). This CDR3 is CASSIQGAFNEQFF. The CDR3 DNA is TGTGCCAGCAGCATCCAGGGGGCTTTCAATGAGCAGTTCTTC.

The V gene is TRBV6-6, the J gene TRBJ1-1, with 7 bases fitting TRBD1. CDR3 length equals 16 residues. Germline CDR1 MNHNY, CDR2 SVGAGI (reference sequence). J lost 0 bases, V lost 0 bases, and 4 bases had no gene match. CDR3 residues: CASSYSPDRMNTEAFF. The DNA of the CDR3 is TGTGCCAGCAGTTACTCTCCGGACAGGATGAACACTGAAGCTTTCTTT.

This clone is labeled as medium-sized. The chain employs TRBV11-2 and TRBJ1-1; D unresolved. The CDR3 length is 11 residues. Germline CDR1 SGHAT, CDR2 FQNNGV. The germline V and J ends were trimmed by 4 bases and 6 bases, with 6 bases remaining between them. Written as DNA, the CDR3 is TGTGCCAGCAGCTCTATGTCTGAAGCTTTCTTT. As protein: CASSSMSEAFF.